The 13 T cell receptor beta chains reported below all come from one sample, sequenced in a study of blood T cells in healthy people across ages. The second PCR ran roughly 7 to 12 cycles with a sample-barcoded 5' primer and J-beta primers. In TCRdb, the 5' RACE reads were re-called with MiXCR into one record per CDR3 protein. The sample yields more than 600,000 distinct CDR3 sequences, 20% to 30% seen once. These data are also associated with another study on T cells of mothers and their children.

Sequences were obtained from blood. These receptors were obtained from a boy aged 5 to 17 in good health.

The chain recombines TRBV9 with TRBJ2-7; D assignment may be TRBD1 or TRBD2 (6 bases each). CDR3 length: 16 amino acids. V was cut by 1 base and J by 3 bases, with 17 bases left in between. Germline assignment: CDR1 SGDLS and CDR2 YYNGEE. CDR3: CASSVRLGGELYEQYF. In DNA, the CDR3 is TGTGCCAGCAGCGTACGCCTCGGGGGCGAACTCTACGAGCAGTACTTC.

This clonotype was recorded a few times. The rearrangement uses TRBV24-1 and TRBJ2-2; TRBD2 agrees at 8 bases. With V trimmed by 5 bases and J by 5 bases, 6 bases remained unmatched. Germline CDR1 and CDR2: KGHDR and SFDVKD. There are 15 residues in the CDR3. CDR3 bases: TGTGCCACCAGTGCTTACCGGGAGGGAACCGGGGAGCTGTTTTTT. Translating gives CATSAYREGTGELFF.

The chain combines TRBV20-1 with TRBJ2-5, with 9 bases matching TRBD1. The CDR3 runs 14 residues. The J segment lost 3 bases and the V segment lost 4 bases, leaving 6 bases of the junction unmatched. Germline-derived CDR1 and CDR2 are DFQATT and SNEGSKA (reference sequence). In DNA form, the CDR3 reads TGCAGTGCTAAAACGGACAGGGGCGAAGAGACCCAGTACTTC. Protein product: CSAKTDRGEETQYF.

There are a few counts of this clonotype. V is TRBV5-1 and J is TRBJ2-7; no reliable D call. Trimming cost V 0 bases and J 0 bases, with 10 bases left between them. The CDR3 runs to 15 residues. Germline-derived CDR1 and CDR2 are SGHRS and YFSETQ. The CDR3 region is CASSLEGLSSYEQYF. CDR3 nucleotide sequence: TGCGCCAGCAGCTTGGAAGGGTTGAGCTCCTACGAGCAGTACTTC.

The rearrangement joins TRBV24-1 to TRBJ2-3; D is tentatively TRBD1 or TRBD2 (5 bases each). The germline V gene has CDR1 KGHDR and CDR2 SFDVKD. Trimming shortened V by 9 bases and J by 0 bases, and 6 bases separated the two germline ends. This CDR3 has 12 residues. CDR3 residues: CATGDSTDTQYF. The CDR3 DNA is TGTGCCACCGGGGACAGCACAGATACGCAGTATTTT.

This clonotype came up a few times. V and J are TRBV5-1 and TRBJ1-1; the match to TRBD1 covers 10 bases. This CDR3 is built from 14 residues. CDR1 is SGHRS, CDR2 YFSETQ, per germline. Trimming at V came to 4 bases and at J to 5 bases, leaving 5 bases not matched to a gene. The CDR3 reads CASSRGTGETEAFF. CDR3 sequence (DNA): TGCGCCAGCAGCCGGGGGACAGGGGAAACTGAAGCTTTCTTT.

This chain uses TRBV7-8 with TRBJ2-5, with 11 positions matching TRBD2. The CDR3 loop spans 17 amino acids. J was trimmed by 1 base and V by 2 bases; bases with no gene match: 6. Germline lookup yields CDR1 SGHVS and CDR2 FQNEAQ. The CDR3 DNA follows: TGTGCCAGCAGCTTACGGGCTAGCGGGGGGCCCCAAGAGACCCAGTACTTC. This encodes CASSLRASGGPQETQYF.

V and J are TRBV6-4 and TRBJ2-3, with D possibly being TRBD2 (5 bases). Trimming took 6 bases from V and 0 from J, leaving 7 bases between them. The CDR3 spans 13 residues. Germline V gene lookup returns CDR1 MRHNA and CDR2 SNTAGT. The CDR3 bases are TGTGCCAGCAGGGAGGAGAGCACAGATACGCAGTATTTT. Translating it yields CASREESTDTQYF.

Many counts were recorded for this clonotype. The chain recombines TRBV9 with TRBJ2-6; 7 positions match TRBD2. V shed 0 bases, J shed 0 bases, and the junction held 9 bases outside the gene matches. This CDR3 is 19 amino acids long. Germline CDR1 and CDR2: SGDLS and YYNGEE. DNA of the CDR3: TGTGCCAGCAGCGTAGCTTGGGGGGGGAAATCCTCTGGGGCCAACGTCCTGACTTTC. It encodes CASSVAWGGKSSGANVLTF.

The chain employs TRBV7-6 and TRBJ2-3; possible D gene TRBD1, 6 bases. The CDR3 has 14 amino acids. Germline CDR1 reads SGHVS; CDR2 reads FNYEAQ. V was clipped by 4 bases and J by 2 bases, with 10 bases between them. The CDR3 sequence is CASSYGQITDTQYF. The DNA of the CDR3 is TGTGCCAGCAGCTACGGACAGATCACAGATACGCAGTATTTT.

This clonotype was recorded many times. V is TRBV7-8 and J is TRBJ2-5; 7 bases align to TRBD1. The length of the CDR3 is 12 residues. J was trimmed by 4 bases and V by 4 bases; bases with no gene match: 0. Germline V CDR1 and CDR2: SGHVS, FQNEAQ. CDR3 bases: TGTGCCAGCAGCTGGACAGGAGAGACCCAGTACTTC. Translating it yields CASSWTGETQYF.

This clonotype has a handful of counts. The chain couples TRBV12-3 or TRBV12-4 to TRBJ2-1; D not resolved. CDR3 length: 13 amino acids. V lost 4 bases to trimming and J lost 10 bases, with 14 bases between them. CDR3 loop: CASSSIWVDEQFF. CDR3 bases: TGTGCCAGCAGTTCCATCTGGGTAGACGAGCAGTTCTTC.

J is TRBJ2-1 and V is TRBV7-2; 11 bases align to TRBD2. CDR1 is SGHTA and CDR2 is FQGNSA in the germline V gene. V lost 5 bases, J lost 6 bases, and 12 bases stayed unmatched. The CDR3 loop spans 17 amino acids. This CDR3 is CASSPYLRTSGFNEQFF. The CDR3 DNA reads as TGTGCCAGCAGCCCCTATCTTAGGACTAGCGGGTTCAATGAGCAGTTCTTC. Variable domain in full (rest from reference TRBV7-2 and TRBJ2-1): GAGVSQSPSNKVTEKGKDVELRCDPISGHTALYWYRQSLGQGLEFLIYFQGNSAPDKSGLPSDRFSAERTGGSVSTLTIQRTQQEDSAVYLCASSPYLRTSGFNEQFFGPGTRLTVL.